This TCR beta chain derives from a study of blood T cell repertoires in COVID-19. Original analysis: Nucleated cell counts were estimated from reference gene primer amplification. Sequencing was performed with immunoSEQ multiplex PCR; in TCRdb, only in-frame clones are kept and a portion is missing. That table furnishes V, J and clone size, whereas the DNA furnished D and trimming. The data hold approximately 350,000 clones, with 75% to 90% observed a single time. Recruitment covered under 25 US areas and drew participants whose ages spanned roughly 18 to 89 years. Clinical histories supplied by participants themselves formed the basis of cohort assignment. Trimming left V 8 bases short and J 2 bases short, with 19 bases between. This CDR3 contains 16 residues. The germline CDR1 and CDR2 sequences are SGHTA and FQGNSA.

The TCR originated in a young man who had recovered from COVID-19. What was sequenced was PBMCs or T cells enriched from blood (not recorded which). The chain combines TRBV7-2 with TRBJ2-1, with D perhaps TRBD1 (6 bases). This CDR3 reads CASGVRGGTTYNEQFF. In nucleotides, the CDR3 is TGTGCCAGCGGGGTCAGGGGCGGCACCACCTACAATGAGCAGTTCTTC.